This T cell receptor (beta chain) stems from a study of HIV-infected patients and healthy controls. Study results and caveats: Eight alpha and eight beta V genes differed significantly in mean usage between HIV-infected patients and controls. Healthy control repertoires had roughly threefold more distinct CDR3s than untreated HIV+ repertoires, and higher Shannon diversity. Study cohorts differed slightly in age and sex, but this did not explain diversity differences.

Whole blood was used without fractionation, so all unsorted peripheral T cells were included. V gave up 7 bases and J gave up 1 base; unmatched junction bases: 11. CDR1 and CDR2 (germline): PRHDT, FYEKMQ (reference sequence). The CDR3 extends over 17 amino acids. For this clonotype: The antigen remains unidentified.

Alpha and beta constant-region primers primed reverse transcription of about 470 ng RNA. Separate chain-specific third strand synthesis with multiplexing indices produced the alpha and beta libraries. TCRdb re-analysed the 5' RACE reads in MiXCR, keeping a single row per CDR3 protein. The sample records 15,000 to 17,000 distinct CDR3 sequences, roughly 7.6% being singletons. Specimen: blood. The V and J genes are TRBV13 and TRBJ2-1; the match to TRBD2 covers 9 bases. The clonotype was recovered from an adult in good health. The CDR3 nucleotides read TGTGCCAGCACCAACGGGGGCGGGGGGGCGTCCTACAATGAGCAGTTCTTC. Its translation: CASTNGGGGASYNEQFF. Based on the CDR3 plus reference TRBV13 and TRBJ2-1, the full variable domain is AAGVIQSPRHLIKEKRETATLKCYPIPRHDTVYWYQQGPGQDPQFLISFYEKMQSDKGSIPDRFSAQQFSDYHSELNMSSLELGDSALYFCASTNGGGGASYNEQFFGPGTRLTVL.